This T cell receptor (delta chain) was sequenced for a study of Vδ1+ human thymocytes. Germline assignment: CDR1 TSWWSYY and CDR2 QGS. V was pared by 3 bases and J by 0 bases, with 14 bases between. The CDR3 spans 16 residues. Broader study findings: In the thymus, TRG and TRD repertoires looked highly polyclonal with Gaussian CDR3 lengths. Thymic delta-chain repertoires held 15% to 20% Vdelta2 sequences and few Vdelta3, despite high sort purity.

Remarks on this clone: Its antigen is currently unknown.

Sequences come from RNA converted to cDNA by reverse transcription. CDR3 amplicons came from multiplex PCR with pooled V-gene forward and constant-region reverse primers. TCRdb used CATT to re-call clones from the multiplex PCR reads. The sample holds 70,000 or so delta-chain clones, around 30% seen once. The sequence was obtained from a boy under three years old who had congenital heart surgery. Source material: Vdelta1+ gamma-delta thymocytes from the thymus. As to subset: FACS-sorted CD3+ TCRalphabeta- TCRVdelta1+ TCRVdelta2- thymocytes. This chain connects TRDV1 to TRDJ1; D gene ambiguous. The CDR3 region has the DNA TGTGCTCTTGGGGAGCAGAACTGTTGGTACACCGATAAACTCATCTTT. It specifies CALGEQNCWYTDKLIF.